One and the same sample provided the 4 T cell receptor beta chains below, sequenced in a study of identical twins. TCRdb reprocessed the 5' RACE reads via MiXCR and lists one record per CDR3 protein. The repertoire holds 1.5 million or so distinct CDR3 sequences, with around 29% as singletons. Material: cord blood. All receptors derive from a newborn girl in good health.

The chain uses TRBV4-2 and TRBJ1-1; TRBD1 matches at 8 bases. Germline CDR1 reads LGHNA; CDR2 reads YNFKEQ. Germline trimming cut 4 bases from V and 7 bases from J; bases unmatched to any gene: 8. The CDR3 extends over 14 amino acids. The CDR3 nucleotides are TGTGCCAGCAGCCCCACACAGGGGGAGTATGAAGCTTTCTTT. Translated: CASSPTQGEYEAFF.

This rearrangement joins TRBV20-1 to TRBJ1-4; D uncertain. V lost 3 bases, J lost 1 base, and 6 bases lay in between. The germline V gene has CDR1 DFQATT and CDR2 SNEGSKA (reference sequence). The CDR3 runs 13 residues. The CDR3 spells CSARGLTNEKLFF. In DNA form, the CDR3 reads TGCAGTGCTAGGGGCTTAACTAATGAAAAACTGTTTTTT.

This clonotype showed up just a few times. CDR3 amino acids: CASSFGGAIAKNIQYF. The CDR3 nucleotides read TGTGCCAGCAGTTTCGGCGGGGCGATAGCCAAAAACATTCAGTACTTC. V gene TRBV27 combines with J gene TRBJ2-4; D may be TRBD2 (6 bases). Germline V gene lookup returns CDR1 MNHEY and CDR2 SMNVEV (reference sequence). Trimming removed 3 bases from V and 0 bases from J, with 12 bases in between. CDR3 length: 16 residues.

This clonotype was seen a handful of times. The genes are TRBV29-1 and TRBJ2-4; D possibly corresponds to TRBD2 (7 bases). Germline V lookup: CDR1 SQVTM, CDR2 ANQGSEA. V lost 3 bases to trimming and J lost 9 bases, with 12 bases between them. The CDR3 has 12 amino acids. The CDR3 here is CSVDGGAGIQYF. As DNA, the CDR3 is TGCAGCGTTGATGGGGGGGCCGGCATTCAGTACTTC. Combining the CDR3 with reference TRBV29-1 and TRBJ2-4 gives the whole variable domain SAVISQKPSRDICQRGTSLTIQCQVDSQVTMMFWYRQQPGQSLTLIATANQGSEATYESGFVIDKFPISRPNLTFSTLTVSNMSPEDSSIYLCSVDGGAGIQYFGAGTRLSVL.